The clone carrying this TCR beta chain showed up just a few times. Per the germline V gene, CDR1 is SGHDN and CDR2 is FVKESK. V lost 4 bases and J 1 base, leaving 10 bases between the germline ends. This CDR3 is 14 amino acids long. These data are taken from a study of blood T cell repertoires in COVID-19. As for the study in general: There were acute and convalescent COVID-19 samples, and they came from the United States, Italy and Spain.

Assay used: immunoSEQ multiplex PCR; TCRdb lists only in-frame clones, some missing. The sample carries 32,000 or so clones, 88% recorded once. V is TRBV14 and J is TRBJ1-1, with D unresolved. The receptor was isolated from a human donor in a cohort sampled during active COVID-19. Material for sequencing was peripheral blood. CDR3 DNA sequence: TGTGCCAGCAGCCCATTTAGAACGAACACTGAAGCTTTCTTT. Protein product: CASSPFRTNTEAFF.